The next 5 T cell receptor beta chains were all read from a single sample in a study of cytomegalovirus exposure and HLA in healthy donors. Produced via immunoSEQ multiplex PCR; TCRdb's table is partial and in-frame only. The sample gives tens of thousands of clones, approximately 97% of which show up once; 1.5% to 2% is in the top ten. The source material was PBMCs. The receptor source for this set is a woman between 18 and 29 years old in good health and CMV-seropositive.

The gene calls are TRBV27 and TRBJ2-1; a possible D gene is TRBD1 (6 bases). Germline-derived CDR1 and CDR2 are MNHEY and SMNVEV (reference sequence). The CDR3 is 13 residues long. V dropped 5 bases and J dropped 10 bases, with 15 bases sitting between them. CDR3 residues: CASSADSLEEQFF. CDR3 nucleotides: TGTGCCAGCAGTGCGGACAGCCTTGAAGAGCAGTTCTTC.

The chain joins TRBV7-3 to TRBJ2-7, with 10 bases matching TRBD2. J lost 5 bases, V lost 6 bases, and 10 bases had no gene match. This CDR3 comprises 15 residues. Germline V gene data show CDR1 as SGHTA and CDR2 as FQGTGA. CDR3 region: CASRPTSGNKNEQYF. The CDR3, as DNA: TGTGCCAGCAGACCTACTAGCGGGAACAAGAACGAGCAGTACTTC.

The rearrangement links TRBV29-1 to TRBJ2-3, with 12 positions matching TRBD1. J gave up 2 bases and V 6 bases, and 3 bases lay outside the gene matches. CDR3 length: 14 residues. CDR1 is SQVTM and CDR2 is ANQGSEA in the germline V gene. The CDR3 is CSVRGQGATDTQYF. The DNA for the CDR3 is TGCAGCGTACGGGGACAGGGGGCCACAGATACGCAGTATTTT.

This clone was picked up one time. The rearrangement joins TRBV18 to TRBJ1-2; D not resolved. Trimming pared 2 bases from V and 8 bases from J, leaving 18 bases between. Germline V gene lookup returns CDR1 KGHSH and CDR2 LQKENI. The CDR3 contains 15 residues. CDR3 protein: CASSPDTAGTLGYTF. For the CDR3, the DNA is TGTGCCAGCTCACCAGACACAGCTGGCACGTTGGGCTACACCTTC.

This clone came up once. The chain is built from TRBV4-2 and TRBJ2-3, with 10 nucleotides matching TRBD2. V shed 1 base and J 4 bases; nucleotides not matched to a gene: 8. The germline V gene has CDR1 LGHNA and CDR2 YNFKEQ. The CDR3 consists of 17 residues. The CDR3 nucleotides read TGTGCCAGCAGCCAAGTGGGAGCGGGAGGGGGGGCAGATACGCAGTATTTT. Translated, it gives CASSQVGAGGGADTQYF.